This is a list of T cell receptor beta chains from one sample in a study of cytomegalovirus exposure and HLA in healthy donors. Some clones are missing from TCRdb's copy, which holds only in-frame ones; the method was immunoSEQ multiplex PCR. The table has under 250,000 clones, about 90% seen once. Sequenced material: PBMCs. The receptor source for this set is a woman aged 18-30 years in good health and CMV-seronegative. The CDR3 runs from the conserved cysteine through the conserved F or W. D genes are given only for firm matches. The size of a clone is reported for some rows only, either as once, few or many, or as a class for expanded clones.

abundance,d_gene,v_gene,j_gene,CDR3nt,CDR3aa
NA,NA,TRBV30,TRBJ1-3,TGTGCCTGGCTGACCTCGGACAGTCTCTCTGGAAACACCATATATTTT,CAWLTSDSLSGNTIYF
once,TRBD2,TRBV19,TRBJ2-7,TGTGCCAGTAGTGTAGGGACTAGCGGATTCTACGAGCAGTACTTC,CASSVGTSGFYEQYF
NA,NA,TRBV7-3,TRBJ2-7,TGTGCCAGCAGTCCCGGAGGGTTCGGTGTGGAGCAGTACTTC,CASSPGGFGVEQYF
NA,NA,TRBV29-1,TRBJ2-7,TGCAGCGCTGCCGCGGGTGCCTACGAGCAGTACTTC,CSAAAGAYEQYF
few,NA,TRBV5-8,TRBJ1-3,TGTGCCAGCGGACGGACTGACGCTGGAAACACCATATATTTT,CASGRTDAGNTIYF
NA,TRBD2,TRBV7-9,TRBJ2-5,TGTGCCAGCCGCTCTGTCCCTAGCGGGCGACTCCAAGAGACCCAGTACTTC,CASRSVPSGRLQETQYF
NA,NA,TRBV9,TRBJ2-7,TGTGCCAGCAGCGTTGCAGGGGCCTACGAGCAGTACTTC,CASSVAGAYEQYF
NA,TRBD1,TRBV28,TRBJ2-7,TGTGCCAGCATGATAGCAGGGGGTTCTAACGAGCAGTACTTC,CASMIAGGSNEQYF
NA,NA,TRBV5-1,TRBJ1-4,TGCGCCAGCAGCTTGGGGGGAGCAACTAATGAAAAACTGTTTTTT,CASSLGGATNEKLFF
NA,TRBD2,TRBV15,TRBJ2-5,TGTGCCACCAGCAGAGATCTAGCGGGGGTCCAAGAGACCCAGTACTTC,CATSRDLAGVQETQYF
NA,TRBD2,TRBV6-1,TRBJ2-2,TGTGCCAGCAGTGTGACTAGCCGATACACCGGGGAGCTGTTTTTT,CASSVTSRYTGELFF
NA,TRBD2,TRBV5-1,TRBJ2-7,TGCGCCAGCAGCTTGTCACTAGCGGGAGGGCCCTACGAGCAGTACTTC,CASSLSLAGGPYEQYF
NA,NA,TRBV7-9,TRBJ1-1,TGTGCCAGCCGCGGACTGATGAACACTGAAGCTTTCTTT,CASRGLMNTEAFF
NA,NA,TRBV10-2,TRBJ2-7,TGCGCCAGCAGTGAGGGATTCGGCTGGCGGGACGAGCAGTACTTC,CASSEGFGWRDEQYF
NA,NA,TRBV4-2,TRBJ1-3,TGTGCCAGCAGCCAGTCCCCGGGACTGGGGGTGGACACCATATATTTT,CASSQSPGLGVDTIYF
NA,NA,TRBV29-1,TRBJ1-1,TGCAGCGTTGAAGATCGCTCAGGGTGGACTGAAGCTTTCTTT,CSVEDRSGWTEAFF
once,NA,TRBV30,TRBJ1-3,TGTGCCTGGCGGGTGTCTTCTGGAAACACCATATATTTT,CAWRVSSGNTIYF
NA,TRBD1,TRBV5-5,TRBJ2-7,TGTGCCAGCAGACGCGGACAGGCTTCCTACGAGCAGTACTTC,CASRRGQASYEQYF
NA,TRBD1,TRBV5-4,TRBJ2-1,TGTGCCAGCAGTTCCACCGGGACAGGGAACAATGAGCAGTTCTTC,CASSSTGTGNNEQFF
once,TRBD1,TRBV10-1,TRBJ1-1,TGCGCCAGCAGTGGACAGGGCTCGGTTGAAGCTTTCTTT,CASSGQGSVEAFF
NA,NA,TRBV19,TRBJ1-1,TGTGCCAGTAATGCCGGACAGTACACTGAAGCTTTCTTT,CASNAGQYTEAFF
NA,TRBD1,TRBV27,TRBJ1-1,TGTGCCAGCAGTCTCGGACAGGGGAGGACTGAAGCTTTCTTT,CASSLGQGRTEAFF
NA,NA,TRBV11-2,TRBJ2-2,TGTGCCAGCAGCTTAGATGGTAGGGAGTGGGAGCTGTTTTTT,CASSLDGREWELFF
NA,NA,TRBV30,TRBJ1-1,TGTGCCTGGAGTCGAACTGGCGGGACTGAAGCTTTCTTT,CAWSRTGGTEAFF
once,TRBD2,TRBV13,TRBJ2-7,TGTGCCAGCAGCCCACTCCCGGGACTAGCGGGAGACGAGCAGTACTTC,CASSPLPGLAGDEQYF
NA,NA,TRBV6-1,TRBJ1-2,TGTGCCAGCAGTGAAGACAGGGCAGGTGGCTACACCTTC,CASSEDRAGGYTF
NA,NA,TRBV21-1,TRBJ2-1,TGTGCCAGCCTTAAGCTGATAGAAGCGGACCTTGGGAATGAGCAGTTCTTC,CASLKLIEADLGNEQFF
NA,TRBD1,TRBV19,TRBJ2-1,TGTGCCATAAAGGGACAGGGGGACAATGAGCAGTTCTTC,CAIKGQGDNEQFF
NA,NA,TRBV6-1,TRBJ2-5,TGTGCCAGCCTTTCTACTAGCCGGGGTGAGGAGACCCAGTACTTC,CASLSTSRGEETQYF
NA,NA,TRBV9,TRBJ2-1,TGTGCCAGCAGCCTCGGGACTTCTATCAATGAGCAGTTCTTC,CASSLGTSINEQFF
once,NA,TRBV29-1,TRBJ2-4,TGCAGCGTATCACAGGGCCGCAAAAACATTCAGTACTTC,CSVSQGRKNIQYF
NA,NA,TRBV7-8,TRBJ2-5,TGTGCCAGCAGCTCACTCTTCAGTGTTAGCCCGGAGACCCAGTACTTC,CASSSLFSVSPETQYF
NA,TRBD2,TRBV6-1,TRBJ2-1,TGTGCCACCATCGGGACTAGCGGGAGCAATGAGCAGTTCTTC,CATIGTSGSNEQFF